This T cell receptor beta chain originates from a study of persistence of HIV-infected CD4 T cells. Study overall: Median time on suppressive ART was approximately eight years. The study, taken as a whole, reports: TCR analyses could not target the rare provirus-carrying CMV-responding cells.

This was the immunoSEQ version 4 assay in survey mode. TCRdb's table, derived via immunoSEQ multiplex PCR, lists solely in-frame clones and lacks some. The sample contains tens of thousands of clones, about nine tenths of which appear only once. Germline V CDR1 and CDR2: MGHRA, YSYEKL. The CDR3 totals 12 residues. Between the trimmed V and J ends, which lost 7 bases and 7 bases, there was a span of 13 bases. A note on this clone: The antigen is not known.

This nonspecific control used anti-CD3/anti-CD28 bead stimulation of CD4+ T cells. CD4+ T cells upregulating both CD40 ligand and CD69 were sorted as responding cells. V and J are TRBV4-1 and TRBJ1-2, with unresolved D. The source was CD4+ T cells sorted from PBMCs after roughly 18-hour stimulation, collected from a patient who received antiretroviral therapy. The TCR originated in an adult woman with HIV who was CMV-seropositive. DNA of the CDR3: TGCGCCAGCACCATGACGGGAGGTGGCTACACCTTC. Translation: CASTMTGGGYTF.